Sequencing of this T cell receptor (beta chain) was carried out in a study of blood T cell repertoires in COVID-19 (dated by TCRdb to the early 2020s). Some background on the complete study: Collaborator samples came from the United States, Italy and Spain and covered acute and convalescent phases of COVID-19. Nearly every sample came with metadata listing a de-identified subject ID, COVID-19 status, age in years and sex. Samples were obtained from the ongoing ImmuneRACE study (first 160 participants) and from 1,200 or so subjects provided by 6 global collaborators. A freely available public database, intended as a resource for researchers studying the immune response to SARS-CoV-2, is where the repertoires were released. Deeply sampled blood TCRbeta repertoires from subjects exposed to, actively infected with, or recovered from COVID-19 were included in the dataset. The material from the prospective study consisted of cDNA or gDNA derived from T cells, B-cell-depleted T cells, or PBMCs. Where available, HLA class I and class II types were taken from metadata supplied by the sample provider and were not determined by assay-based typing. Study-wide conclusions, independent of this receptor: The quantity of clinical and demographic metadata differed by source and by participant and was supplied without curation.

Collaborating institutions collected whole blood in K2EDTA tubes following their own protocols. For TCRbeta analysis, collaborators shipped samples as frozen whole blood, isolated PBMCs, or DNA extracted from either of those sample types. The immunoSEQ Assay, a bias-controlled multiplex PCR, was used to amplify TCRbeta CDR3 regions from genomic DNA. Regarding the original processing steps: The number of nucleated cells in each sample was estimated by amplification of reference gene primers within the assay. To quantify the absolute abundance of each unique TCRbeta CDR3 rearrangement, sequence reads were collapsed and filtered. For each sample, productive Simpson clonality was calculated as the square root of Simpson's diversity index across productive rearrangements. What TCRdb holds here is the immuneACCESS table cut down to in-frame rearrangements. Part of the clones is not present; checked against another copy, under half of the missing clones reflect an unresolved V gene, and the others are unexplained. V and J calls and clone size come straight from that table; D and trimming were deduced from the DNA. For this sample there are 81,000 or so clones; 92% appear just once. The ten largest clonotypes hold 6.3% of the sample.

V is cut by 4 bases and J by 0 bases, and the space between the germline ends is 16 bases. Based on the germline V gene (reference sequence), the CDR1 and CDR2 sequences are MNHEY and SMNVEV. Counted from cysteine to phenylalanine, this CDR3 has 16 amino acids. The CDR3 DNA has 48 bases and is translated from base 1. In this sample, this clone turned up once. Its antigen target is currently unknown. Base quality data are lacking; no much larger clone is found one base away. The sequenced material came from peripheral blood. This TCR was recovered from an older woman with active COVID-19. Recombination linked TRBV27 to TRBJ2-7; a tentative D match to TRBD2 spans 5 bases. The CDR3 region reads CASSSYGKYPSYEQYF. The nucleotide sequence is given as TGTGCCAGCAGTTCATACGGGAAGTATCCCTCCTACGAGCAGTACTTC.